This entry is about one T cell receptor beta chain. What it binds is not known. In nominal health when sampled, donors likely had unrecorded immune exposures nonetheless. Use of 60 Vbeta and 13 Jbeta primers characterized the PCR. Clones were read by immunoSEQ multiplex PCR, and TCRdb kept only the in-frame ones, dropping some. The data hold some 130,000 clones, with more than 75% observed a single time. Trimming stripped 2 bases from V and 1 base from J, with 8 bases between. Germline values: CDR1 SNHLY, CDR2 FYNNEI. CDR3 length: 14 amino acids. The data were taken from a study of cytomegalovirus exposure and HLA in healthy donors. General observations from the study: Sequencing artifact likely explains a cluster of highly shared sequence variants. Most of the TCR beta V segments (in an earlier analysis) were productive either about 87% or about 30% of the time.

Sequenced material: PBMCs. The TCR sequence derives from a woman in her 30s in good health and CMV-seronegative. The chain recombines TRBV2 with TRBJ1-2; D remains unclear. The CDR3, as DNA: TGTGCCAGCAGTGAATCCGGTTTTAACTATGGCTACACCTTC. Amino acids: CASSESGFNYGYTF.